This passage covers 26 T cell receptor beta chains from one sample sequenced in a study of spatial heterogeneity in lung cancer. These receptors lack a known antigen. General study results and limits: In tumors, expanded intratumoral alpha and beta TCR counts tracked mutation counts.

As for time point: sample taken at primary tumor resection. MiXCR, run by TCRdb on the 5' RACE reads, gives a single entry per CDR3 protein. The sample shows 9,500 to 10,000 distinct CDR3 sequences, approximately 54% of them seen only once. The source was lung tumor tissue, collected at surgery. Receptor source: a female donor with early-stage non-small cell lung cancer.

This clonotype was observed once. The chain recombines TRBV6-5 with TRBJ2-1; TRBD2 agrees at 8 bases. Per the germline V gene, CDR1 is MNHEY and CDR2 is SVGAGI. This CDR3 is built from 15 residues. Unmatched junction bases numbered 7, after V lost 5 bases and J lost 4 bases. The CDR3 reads CASSPGLAAYNEQFF. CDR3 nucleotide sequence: TGTGCCAGCAGTCCCGGACTAGCAGCTTACAATGAGCAGTTCTTC.

The CDR3 here is CASSFWVGLTLGRTVGELFF. CDR3 coding DNA: TGTGCCAGCAGTTTCTGGGTGGGACTGACTCTGGGGCGGACCGTCGGGGAGCTGTTTTTT. The rearrangement uses TRBV12-3 or TRBV12-4 and TRBJ2-2; TRBD2 might be the D (6 bases). V was pared by 3 bases and J by 7 bases, with 30 bases between. The CDR3 extends over 20 amino acids.

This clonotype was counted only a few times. This CDR3 is CSARGPNEQFF. The CDR3 DNA is TGCAGTGCTAGGGGTCCCAATGAGCAGTTCTTC. This chain uses TRBV20-1 with TRBJ2-1, with D unclear. This CDR3 spans 11 amino acids. V lost 3 bases and J lost 6, with 6 bases in between. The germline V gene has CDR1 DFQATT and CDR2 SNEGSKA (reference sequence).

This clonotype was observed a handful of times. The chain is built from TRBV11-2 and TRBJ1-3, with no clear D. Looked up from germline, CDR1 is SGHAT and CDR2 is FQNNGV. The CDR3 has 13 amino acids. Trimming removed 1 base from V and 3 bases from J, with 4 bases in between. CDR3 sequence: CASSLGFGNTIYF. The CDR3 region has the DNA TGTGCCAGCAGCTTAGGATTTGGAAACACCATATATTTT. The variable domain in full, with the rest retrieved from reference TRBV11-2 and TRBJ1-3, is EAGVAQSPRYKIIEKRQSVAFWCNPISGHATLYWYQQILGQGPKLLIQFQNNGVVDDSQLPKDRFSAERLKGVDSTLKIQPAKLEDSAVYLCASSLGFGNTIYFGEGSWLTVV.

CDR3 nucleotides: TGTGCCTGGAGTGTAAGGAGGGCTAACACTGAAGCTTTCTTT. This codes for CAWSVRRANTEAFF. The J gene is TRBJ1-1, the V gene TRBV30, with unresolved D. V was trimmed by 0 bases and J by 2 bases, leaving 10 bases between them. Germline CDR1 GTSNPN, CDR2 SVGIG (reference sequence). The CDR3 contains 14 residues.

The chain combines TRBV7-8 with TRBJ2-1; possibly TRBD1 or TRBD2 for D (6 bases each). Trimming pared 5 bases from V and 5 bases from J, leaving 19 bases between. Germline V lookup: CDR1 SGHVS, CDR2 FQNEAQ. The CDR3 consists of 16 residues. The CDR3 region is CASSPFRQRGDNEQFF. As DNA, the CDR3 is TGTGCCAGCAGCCCCTTTCGTCAGAGGGGGGACAATGAGCAGTTCTTC.

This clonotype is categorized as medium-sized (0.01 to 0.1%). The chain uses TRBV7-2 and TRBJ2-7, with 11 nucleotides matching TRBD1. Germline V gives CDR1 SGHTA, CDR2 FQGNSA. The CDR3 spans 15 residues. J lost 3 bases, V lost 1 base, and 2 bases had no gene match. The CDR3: CASSLGGTGGYEQYF. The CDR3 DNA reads TGTGCCAGCAGCTTAGGTGGGACAGGGGGCTACGAGCAGTACTTC.

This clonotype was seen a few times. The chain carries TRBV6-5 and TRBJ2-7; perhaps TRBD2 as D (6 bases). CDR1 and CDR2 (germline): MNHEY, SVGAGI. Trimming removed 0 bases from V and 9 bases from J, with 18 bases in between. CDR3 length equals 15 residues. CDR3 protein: CASSYSAVLALGQYF. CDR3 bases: TGTGCCAGCAGTTACTCGGCAGTACTAGCCCTGGGGCAGTACTTC.

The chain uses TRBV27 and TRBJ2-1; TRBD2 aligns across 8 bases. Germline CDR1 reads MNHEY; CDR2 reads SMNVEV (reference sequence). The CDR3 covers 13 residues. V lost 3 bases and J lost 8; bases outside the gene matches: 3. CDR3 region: CASSLPGGDEQFF. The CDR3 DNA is TGTGCCAGCAGTTTGCCGGGGGGGGATGAGCAGTTCTTC.

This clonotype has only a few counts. Here the CDR3 DNA reads TGTGCCAGCAGTTTACGGGCGGGCACTGAAGCTTTCTTT. This encodes CASSLRAGTEAFF. The rearrangement links TRBV12-3 or TRBV12-4 to TRBJ1-1, with D uncertain. This CDR3 region has 13 residues. The V gene lost 2 bases and the J gene lost 4 bases, with 8 bases spanning the gap.

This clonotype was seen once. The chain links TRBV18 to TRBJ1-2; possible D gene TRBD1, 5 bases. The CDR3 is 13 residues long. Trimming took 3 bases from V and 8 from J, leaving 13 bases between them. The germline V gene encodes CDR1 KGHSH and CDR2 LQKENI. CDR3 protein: CASSPGRAEGYTF. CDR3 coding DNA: TGTGCCAGCTCACCCGGCAGGGCAGAGGGCTACACCTTC. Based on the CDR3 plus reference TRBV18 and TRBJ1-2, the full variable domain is NAGVMQNPRHLVRRRGQEARLRCSPMKGHSHVYWYRQLPEEGLKFMVYLQKENIIDESGMPKERFSAEFPKEGPSILRIQQVVRGDSAAYFCASSPGRAEGYTFGSGTRLTVV.

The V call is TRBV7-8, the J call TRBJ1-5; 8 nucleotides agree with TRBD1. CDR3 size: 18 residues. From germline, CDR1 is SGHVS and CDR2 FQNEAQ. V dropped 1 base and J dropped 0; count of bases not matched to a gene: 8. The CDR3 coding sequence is TGTGCCAGCAGCTTAGGTCGGCAGGGGGCCGGTAGCAATCAGCCCCAGCATTTT. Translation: CASSLGRQGAGSNQPQHF.

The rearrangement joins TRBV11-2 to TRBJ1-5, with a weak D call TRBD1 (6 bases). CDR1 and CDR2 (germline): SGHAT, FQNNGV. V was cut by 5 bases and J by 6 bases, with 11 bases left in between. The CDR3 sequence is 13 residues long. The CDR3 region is CASSQGGRQPQHF. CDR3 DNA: TGTGCCAGCAGCCAAGGGGGGCGTCAGCCCCAGCATTTT.

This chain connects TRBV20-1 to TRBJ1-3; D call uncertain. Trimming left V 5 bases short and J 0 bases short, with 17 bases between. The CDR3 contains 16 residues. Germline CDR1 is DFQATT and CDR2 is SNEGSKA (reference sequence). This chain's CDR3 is CSASDRIRSSGNTIYF. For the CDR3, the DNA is TGCAGTGCTTCTGACCGGATCAGGAGCTCTGGAAACACCATATATTTT.

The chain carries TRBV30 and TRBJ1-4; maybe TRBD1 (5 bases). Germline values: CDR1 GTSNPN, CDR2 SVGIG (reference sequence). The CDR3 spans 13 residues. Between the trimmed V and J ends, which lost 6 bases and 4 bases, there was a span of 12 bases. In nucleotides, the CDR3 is TGTGCCTGCCTAGGGGCGGGTAATGAAAAACTGTTTTTT. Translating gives CACLGAGNEKLFF.

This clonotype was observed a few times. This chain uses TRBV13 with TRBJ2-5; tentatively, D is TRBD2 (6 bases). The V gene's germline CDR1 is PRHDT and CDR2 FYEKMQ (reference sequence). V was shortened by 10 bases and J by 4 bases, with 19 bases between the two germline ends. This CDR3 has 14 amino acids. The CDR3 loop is CATAPGLKRETQYF. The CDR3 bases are TGTGCCACAGCCCCCGGACTAAAAAGAGAGACCCAGTACTTC.

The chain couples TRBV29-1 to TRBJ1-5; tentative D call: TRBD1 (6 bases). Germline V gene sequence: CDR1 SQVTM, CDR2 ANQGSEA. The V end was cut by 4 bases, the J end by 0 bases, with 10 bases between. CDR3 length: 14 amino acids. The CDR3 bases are TGCAGCGTTGCAGGGGAATATAGCAATCAGCCCCAGCATTTT. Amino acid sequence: CSVAGEYSNQPQHF. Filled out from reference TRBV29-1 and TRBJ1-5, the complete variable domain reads SAVISQKPSRDICQRGTSLTIQCQVDSQVTMMFWYRQQPGQSLTLIATANQGSEATYESGFVIDKFPISRPNLTFSTLTVSNMSPEDSSIYLCSVAGEYSNQPQHFGDGTRLSIL.

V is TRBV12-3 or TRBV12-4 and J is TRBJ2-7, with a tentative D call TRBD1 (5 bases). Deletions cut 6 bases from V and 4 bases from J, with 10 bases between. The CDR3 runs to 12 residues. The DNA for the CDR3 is TGTGCCAGCAGCAAGGGGCAGTACGAGCAGTACTTC. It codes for CASSKGQYEQYF.

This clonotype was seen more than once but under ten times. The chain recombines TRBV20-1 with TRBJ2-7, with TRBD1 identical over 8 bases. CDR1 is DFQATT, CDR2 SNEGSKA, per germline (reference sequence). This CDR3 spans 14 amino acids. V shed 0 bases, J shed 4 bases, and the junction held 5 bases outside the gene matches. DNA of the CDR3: TGCAGTGCTAGAGATAGGACAGGGAAGTACGAGCAGTACTTC. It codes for CSARDRTGKYEQYF.

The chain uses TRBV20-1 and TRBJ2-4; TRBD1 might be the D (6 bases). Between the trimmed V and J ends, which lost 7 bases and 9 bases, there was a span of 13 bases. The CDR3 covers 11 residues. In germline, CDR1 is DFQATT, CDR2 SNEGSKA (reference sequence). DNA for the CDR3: TGCAGTGGGACAGCCGGCAGCATTCAGTACTTC. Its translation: CSGTAGSIQYF.

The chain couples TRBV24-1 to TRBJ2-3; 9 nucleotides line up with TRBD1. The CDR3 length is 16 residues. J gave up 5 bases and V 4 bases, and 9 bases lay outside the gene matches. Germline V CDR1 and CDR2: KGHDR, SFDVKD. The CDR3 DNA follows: TGTGCCACCAGTGAACCGACAGGGGGTCCTGAAGATACGCAGTATTTT. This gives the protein CATSEPTGGPEDTQYF.

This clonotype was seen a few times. For the CDR3, the DNA is TGTGCCAGCAGCTTAATACAGGGGGCACTTTCACCCCTCCACTTT. Translated, it gives CASSLIQGALSPLHF. The rearrangement uses TRBV11-1 and TRBJ1-6, with TRBD1 matching over 9 bases. The ends lost 2 bases at V and 9 bases at J; junction bases unmatched: 5. Germline V gene data show CDR1 as SGHAT and CDR2 as FQDESV (reference sequence). The CDR3 totals 15 residues.

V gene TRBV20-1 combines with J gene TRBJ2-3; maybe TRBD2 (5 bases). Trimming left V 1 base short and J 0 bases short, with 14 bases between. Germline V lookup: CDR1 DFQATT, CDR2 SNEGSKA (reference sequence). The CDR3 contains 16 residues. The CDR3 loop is CSARAPTTLSTDTQYF. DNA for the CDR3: TGCAGTGCTAGAGCCCCGACTACCCTTAGCACAGATACGCAGTATTTT.

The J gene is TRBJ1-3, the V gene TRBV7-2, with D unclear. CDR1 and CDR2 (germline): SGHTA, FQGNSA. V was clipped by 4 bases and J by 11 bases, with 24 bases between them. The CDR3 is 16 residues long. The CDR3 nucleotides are TGTGCCAGCAGCTCCCATGGGGTTAATCTGAAGCAAGCCATATATTTT. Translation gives CASSSHGVNLKQAIYF.

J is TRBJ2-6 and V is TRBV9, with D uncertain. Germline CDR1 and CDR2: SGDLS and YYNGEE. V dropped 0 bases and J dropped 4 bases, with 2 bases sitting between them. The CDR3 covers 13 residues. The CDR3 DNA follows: TGTGCCAGCAGCGTAGCCGGGGCCAACGTCCTGACTTTC. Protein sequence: CASSVAGANVLTF.

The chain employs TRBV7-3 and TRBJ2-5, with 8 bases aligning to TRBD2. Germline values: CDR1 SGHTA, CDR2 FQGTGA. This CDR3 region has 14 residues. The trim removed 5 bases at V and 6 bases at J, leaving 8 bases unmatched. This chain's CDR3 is CASSLTSGQQTQYF. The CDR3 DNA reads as TGTGCCAGCAGCCTTACTAGCGGCCAGCAGACCCAGTACTTC.